Detailed here is one T cell receptor (beta chain). The data belong to a study of blood T cell repertoires in COVID-19. Overall study: T cells, B-cell-depleted T cells, or PBMCs supplied cDNA or gDNA.

Only in-frame clones appear in the TCRdb table, and some are missing; sequencing was by immunoSEQ multiplex PCR. The data show tens of thousands of clones, with roughly nine tenths seen just once and 5% to 6.5% held by the top ten. CDR1 and CDR2 (germline): MDHEN, SYDVKM. The CDR3 consists of 13 residues. Trimming took off 8 bases at V and 1 base at J, with 9 bases between the two ends. This chain joins TRBV28 and TRBJ1-5; no firm D call. This TCR derives from a human donor in a cohort sampled during active COVID-19. Sequences were obtained from peripheral blood. In DNA form, the CDR3 reads TGTGCCAGCGGGAGGCTAAGCAATCAGCCCCAGCATTTT. Protein: CASGRLSNQPQHF.